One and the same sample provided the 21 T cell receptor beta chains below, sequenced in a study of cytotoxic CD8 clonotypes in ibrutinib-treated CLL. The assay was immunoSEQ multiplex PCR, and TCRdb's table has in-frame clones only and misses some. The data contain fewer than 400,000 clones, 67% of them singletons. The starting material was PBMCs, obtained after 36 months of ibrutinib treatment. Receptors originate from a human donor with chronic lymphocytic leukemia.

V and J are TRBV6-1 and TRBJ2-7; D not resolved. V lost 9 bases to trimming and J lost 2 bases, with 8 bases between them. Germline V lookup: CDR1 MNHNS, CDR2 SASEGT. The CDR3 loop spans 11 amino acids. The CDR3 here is CARYGPYEQYF. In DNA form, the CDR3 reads TGTGCCAGATACGGGCCCTACGAGCAGTACTTC.

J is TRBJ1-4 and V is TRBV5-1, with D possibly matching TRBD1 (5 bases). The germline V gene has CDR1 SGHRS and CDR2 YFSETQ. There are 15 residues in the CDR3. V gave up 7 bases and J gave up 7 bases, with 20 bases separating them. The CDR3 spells CASRRMGQGGEKLFF. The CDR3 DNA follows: TGCGCCAGCCGGAGGATGGGGCAGGGTGGTGAAAAACTGTTTTTT.

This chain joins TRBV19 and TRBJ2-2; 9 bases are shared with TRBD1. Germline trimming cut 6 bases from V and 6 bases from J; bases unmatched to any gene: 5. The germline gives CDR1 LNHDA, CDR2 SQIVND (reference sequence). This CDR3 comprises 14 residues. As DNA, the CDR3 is TGTGCCAGTAGAGGACAGGGGAGCCCCGGGGAGCTGTTTTTT. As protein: CASRGQGSPGELFF.

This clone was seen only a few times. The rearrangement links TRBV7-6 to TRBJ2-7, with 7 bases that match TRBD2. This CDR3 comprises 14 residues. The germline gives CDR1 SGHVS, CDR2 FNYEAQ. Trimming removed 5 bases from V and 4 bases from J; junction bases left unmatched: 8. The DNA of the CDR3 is TGTGCCAGCAGCGCCCGGGACTACGTTTACGAGCAGTACTTC. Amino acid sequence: CASSARDYVYEQYF. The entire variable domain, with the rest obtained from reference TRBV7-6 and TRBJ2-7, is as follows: GAGVSQSPRYKVTKRGQDVALRCDPISGHVSLYWYRQALGQGPEFLTYFNYEAQQDKSGLPNDRFSAERPEGSISTLTIQRTEQRDSAMYRCASSARDYVYEQYFGPGTRLTVT.

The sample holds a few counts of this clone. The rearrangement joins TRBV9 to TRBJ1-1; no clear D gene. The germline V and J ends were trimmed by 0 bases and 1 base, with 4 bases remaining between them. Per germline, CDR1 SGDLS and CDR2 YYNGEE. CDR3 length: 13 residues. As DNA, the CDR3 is TGTGCCAGCAGCGTAGAAACGAACACTGAAGCTTTCTTT. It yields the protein CASSVETNTEAFF.

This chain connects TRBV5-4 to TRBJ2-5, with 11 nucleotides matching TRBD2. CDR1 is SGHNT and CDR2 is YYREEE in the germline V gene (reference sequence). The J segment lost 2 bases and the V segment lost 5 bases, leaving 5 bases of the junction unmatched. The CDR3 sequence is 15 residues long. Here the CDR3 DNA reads TGTGCCAGCAGTTTGCGGACTAGCGGGCAAGAGACCCAGTACTTC. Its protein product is CASSLRTSGQETQYF. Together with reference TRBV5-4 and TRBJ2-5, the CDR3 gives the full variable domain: ETGVTQSPTHLIKTRGQQVTLRCSSQSGHNTVSWYQQALGQGPQFIFQYYREEENGRGNFPPRFSGLQFPNYSSELNVNALELDDSALYLCASSLRTSGQETQYFGPGTRLLVL.

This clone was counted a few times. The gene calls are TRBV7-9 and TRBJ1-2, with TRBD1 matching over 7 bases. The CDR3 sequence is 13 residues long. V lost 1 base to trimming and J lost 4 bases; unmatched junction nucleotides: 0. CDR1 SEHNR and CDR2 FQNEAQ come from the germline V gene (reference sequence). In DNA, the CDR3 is TGTGCCAGCAGCTTAGGGGACAGCTATGGCTACACCTTC. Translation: CASSLGDSYGYTF.

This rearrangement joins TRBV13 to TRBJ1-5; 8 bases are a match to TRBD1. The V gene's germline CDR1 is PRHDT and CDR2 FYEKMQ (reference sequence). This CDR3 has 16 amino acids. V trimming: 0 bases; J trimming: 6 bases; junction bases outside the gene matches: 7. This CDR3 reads CASSLGGRGLSQPQHF. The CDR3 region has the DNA TGTGCCAGCAGCTTAGGGGGCAGGGGGCTAAGTCAGCCCCAGCATTTT.

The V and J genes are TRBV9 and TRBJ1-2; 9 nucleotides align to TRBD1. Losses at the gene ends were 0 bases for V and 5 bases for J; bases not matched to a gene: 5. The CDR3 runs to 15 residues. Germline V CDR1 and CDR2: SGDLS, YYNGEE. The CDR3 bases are TGTGCCAGCAGCGTAGAGGAACAGGGGGCTTATGGCTACACCTTC. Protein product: CASSVEEQGAYGYTF. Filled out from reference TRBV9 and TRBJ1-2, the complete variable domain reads DSGVTQTPKHLITATGQRVTLRCSPRSGDLSVYWYQQSLDQGLQFLIQYYNGEERAKGNILERFSAQQFPDLHSELNLSSLELGDSALYFCASSVEEQGAYGYTFGSGTRLTVV.

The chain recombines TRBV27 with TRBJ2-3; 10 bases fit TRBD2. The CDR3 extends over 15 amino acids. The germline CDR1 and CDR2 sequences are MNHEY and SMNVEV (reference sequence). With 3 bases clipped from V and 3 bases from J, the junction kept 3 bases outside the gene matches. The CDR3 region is CASSFGGLATDTQYF. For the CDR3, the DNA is TGTGCCAGCAGTTTTGGGGGACTAGCGACAGATACGCAGTATTTT.

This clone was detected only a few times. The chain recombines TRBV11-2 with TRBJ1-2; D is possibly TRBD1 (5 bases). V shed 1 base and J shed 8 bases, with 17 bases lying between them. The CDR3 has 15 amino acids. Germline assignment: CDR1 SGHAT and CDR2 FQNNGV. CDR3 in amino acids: CASSLGVSQGRGYTF. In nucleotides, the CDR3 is TGTGCCAGCAGCTTAGGGGTCAGCCAGGGTAGAGGCTACACCTTC.

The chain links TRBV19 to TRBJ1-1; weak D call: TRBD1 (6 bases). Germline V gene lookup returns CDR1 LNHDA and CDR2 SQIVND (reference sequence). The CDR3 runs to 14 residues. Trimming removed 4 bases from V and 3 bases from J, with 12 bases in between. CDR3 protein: CASSRLGAYTEAFF. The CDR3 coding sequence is TGTGCCAGTAGTAGGCTGGGGGCGTACACTGAAGCTTTCTTT.

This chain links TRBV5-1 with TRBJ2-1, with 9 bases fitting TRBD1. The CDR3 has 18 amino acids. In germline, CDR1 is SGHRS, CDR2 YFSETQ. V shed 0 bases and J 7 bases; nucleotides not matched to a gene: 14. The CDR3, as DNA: TGCGCCAGCAGCTTGGAGTGGCTGGGACAGGGTAGTAGGAATGAGCAGTTCTTC. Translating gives CASSLEWLGQGSRNEQFF.

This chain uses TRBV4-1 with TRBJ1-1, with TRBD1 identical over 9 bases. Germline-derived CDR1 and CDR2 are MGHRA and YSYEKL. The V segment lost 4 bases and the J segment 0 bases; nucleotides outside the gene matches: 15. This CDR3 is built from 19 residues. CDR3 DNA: TGCGCCAGCAGCCCGGGTCGCGGGACAGGGATTTTGATGAACACTGAAGCTTTCTTT. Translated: CASSPGRGTGILMNTEAFF.

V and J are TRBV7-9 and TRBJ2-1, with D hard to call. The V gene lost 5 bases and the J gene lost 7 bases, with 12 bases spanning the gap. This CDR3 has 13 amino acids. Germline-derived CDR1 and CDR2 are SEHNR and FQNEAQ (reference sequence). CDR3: CASSPPSENEQFF. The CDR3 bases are TGTGCCAGCAGCCCCCCCTCGGAGAATGAGCAGTTCTTC.

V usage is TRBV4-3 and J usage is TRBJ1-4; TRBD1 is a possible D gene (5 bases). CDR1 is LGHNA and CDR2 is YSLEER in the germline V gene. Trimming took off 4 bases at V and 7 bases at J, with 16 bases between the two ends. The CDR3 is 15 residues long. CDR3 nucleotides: TGCGCCAGCAGCCCAACGCGGGGCGTGGGTGAAAAACTGTTTTTT. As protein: CASSPTRGVGEKLFF.

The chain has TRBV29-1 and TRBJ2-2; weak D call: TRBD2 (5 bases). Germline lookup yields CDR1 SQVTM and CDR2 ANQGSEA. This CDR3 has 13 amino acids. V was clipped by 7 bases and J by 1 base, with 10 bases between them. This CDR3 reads CSALRGNTGELFF. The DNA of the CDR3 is TGCAGCGCCCTTCGGGGGAACACCGGGGAGCTGTTTTTT.

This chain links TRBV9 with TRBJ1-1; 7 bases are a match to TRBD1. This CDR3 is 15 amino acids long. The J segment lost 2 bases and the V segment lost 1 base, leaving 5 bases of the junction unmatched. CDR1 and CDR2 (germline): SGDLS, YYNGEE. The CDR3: CASSVPTGPNTEAFF. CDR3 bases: TGTGCCAGCAGCGTACCGACAGGGCCCAACACTGAAGCTTTCTTT.

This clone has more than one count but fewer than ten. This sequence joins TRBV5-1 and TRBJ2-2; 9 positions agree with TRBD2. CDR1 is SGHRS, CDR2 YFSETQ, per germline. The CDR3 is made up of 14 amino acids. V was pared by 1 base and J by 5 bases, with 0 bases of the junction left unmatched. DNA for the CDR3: TGCGCCAGCAGCTTGCTAGCGGGGACCGGGGAGCTGTTTTTT. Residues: CASSLLAGTGELFF.

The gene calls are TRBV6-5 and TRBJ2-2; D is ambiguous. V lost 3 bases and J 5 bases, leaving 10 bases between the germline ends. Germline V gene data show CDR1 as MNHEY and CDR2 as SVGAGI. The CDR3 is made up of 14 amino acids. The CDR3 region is CASSYQGLTGELFF. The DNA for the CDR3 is TGTGCCAGCAGTTATCAAGGGTTGACCGGGGAGCTGTTTTTT.

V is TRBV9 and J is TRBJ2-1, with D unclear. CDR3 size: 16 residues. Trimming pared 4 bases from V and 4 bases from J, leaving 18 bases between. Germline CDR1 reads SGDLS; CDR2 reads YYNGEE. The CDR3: CASSPRSGPLYNEQFF. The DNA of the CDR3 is TGTGCCAGCAGCCCCCGCTCAGGCCCGCTGTACAATGAGCAGTTCTTC. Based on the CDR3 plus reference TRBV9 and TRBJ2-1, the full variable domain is DSGVTQTPKHLITATGQRVTLRCSPRSGDLSVYWYQQSLDQGLQFLIQYYNGEERAKGNILERFSAQQFPDLHSELNLSSLELGDSALYFCASSPRSGPLYNEQFFGPGTRLTVL.